The rows below give T cell receptor beta chains drawn from one sample of a study of T-cell reconstitution after alpha-beta-depleted transplantation in children. TCRdb recomputed calls from the PCR reads with MiXCR, one row per CDR3 protein. The table records nearly 400,000 distinct CDR3 sequences, roughly 20% of them present only once. The input for sequencing was PBMCs from the stem cell graft donor, taken from the stem cell graft. The source is a human donor who donated a stem cell graft to a child with acute myeloid leukemia. Both conserved end residues are part of each CDR3. D genes are given only for firm matches. Clone size is given for some rows only: seen once, a few or many times, or a class if the clone is expanded.

D gene	V gene	J gene	clone size	CDR3 DNA	CDR3 protein
.	TRBV28	TRBJ2-7	.	TGTGCCAGCAGTGATACGGGGACGACCTACGAGCAGTACTTC	CASSDTGTTYEQYF
TRBD1	TRBV7-2	TRBJ1-6	many	TGTGCCAGCAGCCCTCGGGACAGGAGTTATTCACCCCTCCACTTT	CASSPRDRSYSPLHF
TRBD1	TRBV25-1	TRBJ2-7	.	TGTGCCAGCAGCGGAAGGACAGGGTTGATCCACGAGCAGTACTTC	CASSGRTGLIHEQYF
.	TRBV4-1	TRBJ1-1	once	TGCGCCAGCAGCCAAGAAGGAGGGGGGCTTGGGTCTGAAGCTTTCTTT	CASSQEGGGLGSEAFF
TRBD2	TRBV4-1	TRBJ2-1	few	TGCGCCAGCAGCCAAGATTGGGGCGGGAGGGTCCCGAATGAGCAGTTCTTC	CASSQDWGGRVPNEQFF
.	TRBV4-2	TRBJ2-1	.	TGTGCCAGCAGCCAAGCGGCACCGGGTGGGGATGAGCAGTTCTTC	CASSQAAPGGDEQFF
.	TRBV7-6	TRBJ2-2	many	TGTGCCAGCAGCGTAACACTTACGAACACCGGGGAGCTGTTTTTT	CASSVTLTNTGELFF
.	TRBV29-1	TRBJ2-1	many	TGCAGCGTTGACCAGGGTGACAATGAGCAGTTCTTC	CSVDQGDNEQFF
.	TRBV18	TRBJ2-5	.	TGTGCCAGCTCACCGACGGGGCTAGGCCGTCAAGAGACCCAGTACTTC	CASSPTGLGRQETQYF
TRBD2	TRBV6-4	TRBJ2-1	few	TGTGCCAGCAGTGACGAAGGACTAGCGGGTATCAATGAGCAGTTCTTC	CASSDEGLAGINEQFF
.	TRBV20-1	TRBJ1-2	.	TGCAGTGCTAGAGTGGGGGGATGGGGCTATGGCTACACCTTC	CSARVGGWGYGYTF
.	TRBV6-5	TRBJ1-5	.	TGTGCCAGCAGTTTTAAGTATAGCAATCAGCCCCAGCATTTT	CASSFKYSNQPQHF
.	TRBV10-3	TRBJ2-3	.	TGTGCCATCAGTGCCAGAGGAGATACGCAGTATTTT	CAISARGDTQYF
TRBD2	TRBV29-1	TRBJ2-1	few	TGCAGCGCCGCCACGGCGGGAGTGTGGAATGAGCAGTTCTTC	CSAATAGVWNEQFF
.	TRBV2	TRBJ2-1	few	TGTGCCAGCAGTGAAAGCCTAGCGAGGGATGAGCAGTTCTTC	CASSESLARDEQFF
TRBD1	TRBV5-1	TRBJ2-3	.	TGCGCCAGCAGCTCCGGACAGGTATACACAGATACGCAGTATTTT	CASSSGQVYTDTQYF
.	TRBV20-1	TRBJ1-5	few	TGCAGTGCTAGATTTCGGGACCCCAGAGCTAGCAATCAGCCCCAGCATTTT	CSARFRDPRASNQPQHF
TRBD1	TRBV6-5	TRBJ2-7	few	TGTGCCAGCTGGACAGGGGGCCACGAGCAGTACTTC	CASWTGGHEQYF
TRBD2	TRBV27	TRBJ2-7	.	TGTGCCAGCAGTTTATCGATCGTAGCGGGAGTTAACTACGAGCAGTACTTC	CASSLSIVAGVNYEQYF
.	TRBV6-5	TRBJ2-7	few	TGTGCCAGCAGTTACTCGGGGACCGCCACCTACGAGCAGTACTTC	CASSYSGTATYEQYF
.	TRBV12-3/TRBV12-4	TRBJ2-2	.	TGTGCCAGCAGTACCAGCGGAGGAAACACCGGGGAGCTGTTTTTT	CASSTSGGNTGELFF
TRBD2	TRBV18	TRBJ2-1	.	TGTGCCAGCTCATCATACATAGCGGGAGTTCCCCGTGGCCCCGTGGGCAATGAGCAGTTCTTC	CASSSYIAGVPRGPVGNEQFF
.	TRBV5-6	TRBJ2-1	few	TGTGCCAGCAGCGTTGAATATGGCGGGATTGTCTACAATGAGCAGTTCTTC	CASSVEYGGIVYNEQFF
TRBD2	TRBV15	TRBJ2-5	.	TGTGCCACCAGCACCGAGGGGACTACAGAGACCCAGTACTTC	CATSTEGTTETQYF
TRBD1	TRBV5-6	TRBJ1-1	few	TGTGCCAGCAGCCCAAGCCCGGGACAGGGGGCATTTACTGAAGCTTTCTTT	CASSPSPGQGAFTEAFF
.	TRBV7-2	TRBJ1-3	few	TGTGCCAGCAGCTTATCCGCCATGGGGGGAAACACCATATATTTT	CASSLSAMGGNTIYF
TRBD2	TRBV10-3	TRBJ2-1	.	TGTGCCATCAGTGAGAAAGGACTAGTGAGGAATGAGCAGTTCTTC	CAISEKGLVRNEQFF
TRBD1	TRBV20-1	TRBJ2-5	many	TGCAGTGCTTCCGGGACAGGGAGCGAGACCCAGTACTTC	CSASGTGSETQYF
.	TRBV19	TRBJ2-1	.	TGTGCCAGTAGTAGGAACAGACGGAGCAATGAGCAGTTCTTC	CASSRNRRSNEQFF
TRBD1	TRBV5-5	TRBJ2-6	.	TGTGCCAGCAGCTTGGAATCGACAGGGGTATCTGGGGCCAACGTCCTGACTTTC	CASSLESTGVSGANVLTF
.	TRBV6-5	TRBJ1-1	many	TGTGCCAGCAGTTACGCCCCGGGGAACACTGAAGCTTTCTTT	CASSYAPGNTEAFF
TRBD1	TRBV2	TRBJ2-3	few	TGTGCCAGCACCCGACCGGGACAGGGAGGGGGAGATACGCAGTATTTT	CASTRPGQGGGDTQYF
TRBD2	TRBV3-1	TRBJ2-1	many	TGCGCCAGCAGCCAGGGACTAGCGGGAGACAATGAGCAGTTCTTC	CASSQGLAGDNEQFF
TRBD2	TRBV6-5	TRBJ2-7	many	TGTGCCAGCAGTTCCTCGGGAGGCGGGTACGAGCAGTACTTC	CASSSSGGGYEQYF
.	TRBV5-1	TRBJ2-2	few	TGCGCCAGCAGCAAGACCTCCGCGAACACCGGGGAGCTGTTTTTT	CASSKTSANTGELFF
TRBD2	TRBV4-1	TRBJ2-1	.	TGCGCCAGCAGCGACTTTGGCGGGAGCTCCTACAATGAGCAGTTCTTC	CASSDFGGSSYNEQFF
TRBD2	TRBV7-2	TRBJ2-5	few	TGTGCCAGCAGCTTAGGCGGGAGGGCCCTCCAAGAGACCCAGTACTTC	CASSLGGRALQETQYF
.	TRBV4-1	TRBJ2-4	.	TGCGCCAGCAGCCAAGATATGCAGGGCGTGAACATTCAGTACTTC	CASSQDMQGVNIQYF
TRBD1	TRBV5-5	TRBJ2-5	few	TGTGCCAGCAGCTTCCCCACAGGGGGTGGAGAGACCCAGTACTTC	CASSFPTGGGETQYF
.	TRBV29-1	TRBJ2-7	.	TGCAGCGTTGAAAAAGGTAACGAGCAGTACTTC	CSVEKGNEQYF
TRBD2	TRBV29-1	TRBJ2-1	many	TGCAGCGTTGGGCTAATAGCGGGAGGGTTCTTC	CSVGLIAGGFF
TRBD1	TRBV3-1	TRBJ2-7	few	TGTGCCAGCAGCCGAAATCCCGGACAGGGGGCGCACGACGAGCAGTACTTC	CASSRNPGQGAHDEQYF
.	TRBV12-3/TRBV12-4	TRBJ2-3	few	TGTGCCAGCAGTCCCCGGACTCATGAGGATACGCAGTATTTT	CASSPRTHEDTQYF
TRBD1	TRBV25-1	TRBJ2-7	few	TGTGCCAGCAGTGTTACCGGGACAGGAGGTGACGAGCAGTACTTC	CASSVTGTGGDEQYF
TRBD2	TRBV20-1	TRBJ2-3	few	TGCAGTGCTAGAGATCATTTAGCGGGAGTCACAGATACGCAGTATTTT	CSARDHLAGVTDTQYF
TRBD1	TRBV27	TRBJ2-7	.	TGTGCCAGCAGTGTTACCGGGACAGCCTCCTACGAGCAGTACTTC	CASSVTGTASYEQYF
.	TRBV7-9	TRBJ2-1	.	TGTGCCAGCAGCTCAACTACCCTTGGGAGCTCCTACAATGAGCAGTTCTTC	CASSSTTLGSSYNEQFF
.	TRBV7-2	TRBJ2-7	many	TGTGCCAGCAGCTTAGCCGGGGGCGGCCACGAGCAGTACTTC	CASSLAGGGHEQYF
.	TRBV10-3	TRBJ2-1	few	TGTGCCATCGGGTCGGAGAGCAACGGTGAGCAGTTCTTC	CAIGSESNGEQFF
.	TRBV24-1	TRBJ2-2	.	TGTGCCACCAGTGATTTATCCCGAAACACCGGGGAGCTGTTTTTT	CATSDLSRNTGELFF
.	TRBV12-3/TRBV12-4	TRBJ2-1	.	TGTGCCAGCAGTTACGTTACGAATGAGCAGTTCTTC	CASSYVTNEQFF
.	TRBV6-5	TRBJ2-5	.	TGTGCCAGCAGTTACTCTATAGCGCTATCGGAGACCCAGTACTTC	CASSYSIALSETQYF
TRBD2	TRBV25-1	TRBJ2-7	many	TGTGCCAGCAGTGTCAGGGTAGCGGGAGAATACGAGCAGTACTTC	CASSVRVAGEYEQYF
TRBD1	TRBV6-2/TRBV6-3	TRBJ2-7	many	TGTGCCAGCAGTTACCAGGGACAGGTCTACGAGCAGTACTTC	CASSYQGQVYEQYF
.	TRBV28	TRBJ2-7	few	TGTGCCAGCAGTTTAGAGGCCGGGACCGACTACGAGCAGTACTTC	CASSLEAGTDYEQYF
.	TRBV6-5	TRBJ1-5	few	TGTGCCAGCAGTTACGTCGACAGGAACAATCAGCCCCAGCATTTT	CASSYVDRNNQPQHF